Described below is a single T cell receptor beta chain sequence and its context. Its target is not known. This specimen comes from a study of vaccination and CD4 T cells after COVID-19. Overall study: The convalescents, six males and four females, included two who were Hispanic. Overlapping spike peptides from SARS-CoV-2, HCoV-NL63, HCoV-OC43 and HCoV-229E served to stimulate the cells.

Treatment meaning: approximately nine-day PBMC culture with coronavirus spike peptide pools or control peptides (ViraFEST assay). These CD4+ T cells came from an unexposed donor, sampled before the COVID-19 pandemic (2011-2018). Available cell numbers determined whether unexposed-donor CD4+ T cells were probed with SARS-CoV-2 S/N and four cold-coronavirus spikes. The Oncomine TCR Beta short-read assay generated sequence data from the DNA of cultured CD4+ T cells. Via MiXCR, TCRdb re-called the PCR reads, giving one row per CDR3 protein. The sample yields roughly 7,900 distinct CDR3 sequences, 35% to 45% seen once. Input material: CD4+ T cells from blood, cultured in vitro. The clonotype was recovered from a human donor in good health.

The CDR3 here is CASSPTSANYEQYF. The CDR3 DNA follows: TGTGCCAGCAGCCCGACTTCGGCTAACTACGAGCAGTACTTC. The chain employs TRBV7-9 and TRBJ2-7; D uncertain. This CDR3 contains 14 residues. Trimming left V 5 bases short and J 3 bases short, with 14 bases between. CDR1 SEHNR and CDR2 FQNEAQ come from the germline V gene (reference sequence).